Listed here are 25 T cell receptor beta chains from one sample, sequenced in a study of shared clonotypes between healthy human individuals. Sequencing used immunoSEQ multiplex PCR; TCRdb keeps in-frame clones, though not all of them. The sample yields millions of clones, around nine tenths seen once. Sample: naive CD4+ T cells sorted from blood. Subset specified: CD45RA+ positively selected. All receptors derive from a man aged 18 to 30 in good health.

The chain has TRBV18 and TRBJ2-7; unclear D gene. Germline assignment: CDR1 KGHSH and CDR2 LQKENI. This CDR3 has 12 residues. V was clipped by 2 bases and J by 5 bases, with 7 bases between them. The CDR3 nucleotides read TGTGCCAGCTCACCAGCCCGGGACGAGCAGTACTTC. This codes for CASSPARDEQYF.

The CDR3: CSARDLTEQYF. The CDR3 nucleotides read TGCAGTGCTAGAGATCTGACCGAGCAGTACTTC. This chain links TRBV20-1 with TRBJ2-7; no firm D call. This CDR3 spans 11 amino acids. V was cut by 0 bases and J by 6 bases, with 6 bases left in between. Germline V lookup: CDR1 DFQATT, CDR2 SNEGSKA (reference sequence).

The J gene is TRBJ2-7, the V gene TRBV6-6; TRBD1 matches at 7 bases. Per germline, CDR1 MNHNY and CDR2 SVGAGI (reference sequence). Unmatched junction bases numbered 6, after V lost 6 bases and J lost 4 bases. This CDR3 has 13 amino acids. The CDR3 coding sequence is TGTGCCAGCAGCCCAAAACAGGGGTACGAGCAGTACTTC. Translation gives CASSPKQGYEQYF.

The chain couples TRBV5-1 to TRBJ1-3; D gene unclear. Trimming shortened V by 4 bases and J by 0 bases, and 14 bases separated the two germline ends. Germline CDR1 reads SGHRS; CDR2 reads YFSETQ. The CDR3 loop spans 16 amino acids. This chain's CDR3 is CASSLTGGNSGNTIYF. CDR3 bases: TGCGCCAGCAGCCTTACGGGAGGGAACTCTGGAAACACCATATATTTT.

The chain couples TRBV27 to TRBJ2-7; 7 bases line up with TRBD1. With 6 bases clipped from V and 0 bases from J, the junction kept 8 bases outside the gene matches. The V gene's germline CDR1 is MNHEY and CDR2 SMNVEV (reference sequence). The length of the CDR3 is 15 residues. CDR3 coding DNA: TGTGCCAGCAGCCGAACAGGGGTTCACTCCTACGAGCAGTACTTC. Translating gives CASSRTGVHSYEQYF.

The chain combines TRBV7-2 with TRBJ1-1, with unresolved D. The CDR3 sequence is 13 residues long. Germline CDR1 and CDR2: SGHTA and FQGNSA. Trimming left V 1 base short and J 5 bases short, with 8 bases between. The CDR3 protein is CASSLDAGTEAFF. CDR3 nucleotide sequence: TGTGCCAGCAGCTTAGATGCGGGGACTGAAGCTTTCTTT.

There are a few counts of this clone. The CDR3 here is CAIKGDGYTF. The CDR3 bases are TGTGCCATCAAGGGGGATGGCTACACCTTC. The rearrangement joins TRBV10-3 to TRBJ1-2; possible D gene TRBD1, 6 bases. CDR1 is ENHRY, CDR2 SYGVKD, per germline. This CDR3 has 10 residues. V was pared by 7 bases and J by 6 bases, with 6 bases between.

Details on this clone: The same CDR3 also results from other DNA sequences found in this sample. The chain links TRBV7-9 to TRBJ2-4; D is undetermined. V was trimmed by 3 bases and J by 0 bases, leaving 6 bases between them. CDR1 and CDR2 from the germline V gene are SEHNR and FQNEAQ (reference sequence). This CDR3 comprises 14 residues. CDR3: CASSLGSAKNIQYF. In DNA, the CDR3 is TGTGCCAGCAGCTTGGGGTCAGCCAAAAACATTCAGTACTTC.

The chain is built from TRBV28 and TRBJ2-5, with D maybe TRBD2 (7 bases). The V and J ends lost 6 bases and 5 bases respectively, with 13 bases between them. CDR1 and CDR2 (germline): MDHEN, SYDVKM. This CDR3 region has 13 residues. CDR3 residues: CASSLQGGETQYF. CDR3 sequence (DNA): TGTGCCAGCAGCCTACAGGGAGGGGAGACCCAGTACTTC.

The chain recombines TRBV10-3 with TRBJ1-5; 7 bases line up with TRBD1. The CDR3 has 13 residues. The ends lost 6 bases at V and 3 bases at J; junction bases unmatched: 2. The germline V gene has CDR1 ENHRY and CDR2 SYGVKD. Here the CDR3 reads CAIRTGNNQPQHF. DNA of the CDR3: TGTGCCATCAGGACAGGGAACAATCAGCCCCAGCATTTT.

As concerns this clone: The sample carries other DNA sequences with the same CDR3. The V and J genes are TRBV6-6 and TRBJ2-7, with unresolved D. This CDR3 spans 11 amino acids. Germline CDR1 is MNHNY and CDR2 is SVGAGI (reference sequence). Deletions cut 6 bases from V and 2 bases from J, with 5 bases between. The CDR3 reads CASRVTYEQYF. CDR3 coding DNA: TGTGCCAGCAGGGTTACCTACGAGCAGTACTTC.

The genes are TRBV6-6 and TRBJ1-4, with unresolved D. The CDR3 loop spans 12 amino acids. Trimming took 5 bases from V and 7 from J, leaving 8 bases between them. CDR1 MNHNY and CDR2 SVGAGI come from the germline V gene (reference sequence). CDR3 DNA sequence: TGTGCCAGCAGTCCTATGGCTGAAAAACTGTTTTTT. This sequence encodes CASSPMAEKLFF.

V is TRBV5-4 and J is TRBJ1-3; D is possibly TRBD1 (6 bases). The germline gives CDR1 SGHNT, CDR2 YYREEE (reference sequence). V gave up 4 bases and J gave up 0 bases, with 17 bases separating them. The CDR3 extends over 17 amino acids. This chain's CDR3 is CASSPEQGKASGNTIYF. The CDR3 DNA sequence: TGTGCCAGCAGCCCTGAACAGGGTAAAGCCTCTGGAAACACCATATATTTT. The full variable domain, rest sourced from reference TRBV5-4 and TRBJ1-3, is ETGVTQSPTHLIKTRGQQVTLRCSSQSGHNTVSWYQQALGQGPQFIFQYYREEENGRGNFPPRFSGLQFPNYSSELNVNALELDDSALYLCASSPEQGKASGNTIYFGEGSWLTVV.

The chain is built from TRBV28 and TRBJ1-4; D uncertain. The CDR3 has 12 residues. V dropped 5 bases and J dropped 7 bases, with 8 bases sitting between them. Germline assignment: CDR1 MDHEN and CDR2 SYDVKM. The CDR3 nucleotides are TGTGCCAGCAGTCATTCCAGTGAAAAACTGTTTTTT. The encoded protein is CASSHSSEKLFF.

The genes are TRBV10-3 and TRBJ2-1, with 7 bases lining up with TRBD1. The CDR3 spans 16 residues. Germline assignment: CDR1 ENHRY and CDR2 SYGVKD. J gave up 3 bases and V 1 base, and 6 bases lay outside the gene matches. In nucleotides, the CDR3 is TGTGCCATCAGTGAGTTTGATCCAGGGGGCTACAATGAGCAGTTCTTC. This codes for CAISEFDPGGYNEQFF.

V and J are TRBV6-1 and TRBJ1-3; D is unresolved. The V gene lost 3 bases and the J gene lost 3 bases, with 9 bases spanning the gap. Germline V gene sequence: CDR1 MNHNS, CDR2 SASEGT. The CDR3 contains 14 residues. DNA for the CDR3: TGTGCCAGCAGTGACTGGGAGGGTGGAAACACCATATATTTT. Residues: CASSDWEGGNTIYF.

The J gene is TRBJ1-1, the V gene TRBV7-9, with 10 bases lining up with TRBD1. This CDR3 is 17 amino acids long. The ends lost 5 bases at V and 9 bases at J; junction bases unmatched: 18. Germline V gene data show CDR1 as SEHNR and CDR2 as FQNEAQ (reference sequence). The CDR3 sequence: CASSESGGQGMVSQAFF. The CDR3 coding sequence is TGTGCCAGCAGCGAGTCTGGGGGACAGGGGATGGTGTCCCAAGCTTTCTTT.

The CDR3 sequence is CASSFSGAGNYGYTF. In DNA form, the CDR3 reads TGTGCCAGCAGTTTTAGTGGAGCAGGGAACTATGGCTACACCTTC. The chain employs TRBV7-9 and TRBJ1-2; D perhaps matches TRBD1 (5 bases). CDR1 is SEHNR and CDR2 is FQNEAQ in the germline V gene (reference sequence). Trimming left V 6 bases short and J 2 bases short, with 16 bases between. The CDR3 totals 15 residues.

The rearrangement joins TRBV7-9 to TRBJ2-1; no firm D call. Trimming removed 1 base at V and 13 bases at J, with 2 bases between. The CDR3 spans 9 residues. Germline V gene lookup returns CDR1 SEHNR and CDR2 FQNEAQ (reference sequence). In DNA, the CDR3 is TGTGCCAGCAGCTTAGACCAGTTCTTC. This encodes CASSLDQFF. Full variable domain (remainder filled in from reference TRBV7-9 and TRBJ2-1): DTGVSQNPRHKITKRGQNVTFRCDPISEHNRLYWYRQTLGQGPEFLTYFQNEAQLEKSRLLSDRFSAERPKGSFSTLEIQRTEQGDSAMYLCASSLDQFFGPGTRLTVL.

The chain couples TRBV10-1 to TRBJ2-3; TRBD2 might be the D (5 bases). V lost 2 bases to trimming and J lost 4 bases, with 7 bases between them. This CDR3 is 13 amino acids long. CDR1 and CDR2 (germline): WNHNN, SYGVQD (reference sequence). This CDR3 reads CASSEGSADTQYF. The CDR3 coding sequence is TGCGCCAGCAGTGAGGGGAGCGCAGATACGCAGTATTTT.

This chain uses TRBV11-3 with TRBJ2-3; no reliable D call. The CDR3 is made up of 14 amino acids. Deletions cut 1 base from V and 4 bases from J, with 9 bases between. Germline V gives CDR1 SGHNT, CDR2 YENEEA. The DNA for the CDR3 is TGTGCCAGCAGCTTAGGAACGGGTCCAGATACGCAGTATTTT. Amino acids: CASSLGTGPDTQYF.

J is TRBJ2-3 and V is TRBV18; 9 bases match TRBD2. There are 17 residues in the CDR3. V lost 2 bases to trimming and J lost 6 bases; unmatched junction nucleotides: 12. Germline lookup yields CDR1 KGHSH and CDR2 LQKENI. The CDR3 region is CASSPGTGTSWSDTQYF. DNA of the CDR3: TGTGCCAGCTCACCAGGGACTGGGACTAGCTGGTCGGATACGCAGTATTTT.

About this clone: The sample holds other DNA sequences that translate to the same CDR3. J is TRBJ1-1 and V is TRBV29-1, with D hard to call. The germline V gene encodes CDR1 SQVTM and CDR2 ANQGSEA. The V gene lost 7 bases and the J gene lost 3 bases, with 6 bases spanning the gap. There are 10 residues in the CDR3. CDR3 DNA: TGCAGCGCCCGGGACACTGAAGCTTTCTTT. This encodes CSARDTEAFF.

The genes are TRBV30 and TRBJ1-3; D is possibly TRBD1 (6 bases). V lost 5 bases and J 9 bases, leaving 23 bases between the germline ends. The germline V gene encodes CDR1 GTSNPN and CDR2 SVGIG (reference sequence). The CDR3 runs to 15 residues. The CDR3 loop is CAWGTGPFPPGTIYF. In DNA, the CDR3 is TGTGCCTGGGGTACAGGGCCTTTCCCCCCGGGCACCATATATTTT.

The CDR3: CASSWGGPGLAGADTQYF. The CDR3 nucleotides read TGTGCCAGCAGCTGGGGGGGACCGGGACTAGCGGGAGCAGATACGCAGTATTTT. The rearrangement links TRBV5-6 to TRBJ2-3, with 14 bases matching TRBD2. CDR1 is SGHDT and CDR2 is YYEEEE in the germline V gene. This CDR3 is built from 18 residues. After removal of 3 bases from V and 4 bases from J, the junction contained 10 bases not matched to a gene.